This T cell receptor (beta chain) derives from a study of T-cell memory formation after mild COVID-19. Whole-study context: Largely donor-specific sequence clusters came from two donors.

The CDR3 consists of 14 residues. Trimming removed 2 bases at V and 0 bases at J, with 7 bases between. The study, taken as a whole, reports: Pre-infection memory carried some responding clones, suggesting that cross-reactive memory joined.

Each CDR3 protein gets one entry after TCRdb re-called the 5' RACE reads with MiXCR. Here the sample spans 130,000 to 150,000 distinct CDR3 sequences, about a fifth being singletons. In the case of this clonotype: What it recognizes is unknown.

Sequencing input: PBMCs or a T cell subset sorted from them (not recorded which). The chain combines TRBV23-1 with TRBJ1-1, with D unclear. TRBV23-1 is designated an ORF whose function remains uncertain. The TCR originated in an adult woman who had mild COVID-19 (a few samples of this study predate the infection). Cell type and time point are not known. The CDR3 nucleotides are TGCGCCAGCAGTCAAGAAAGGCTGAACACTGAAGCTTTCTTT. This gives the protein CASSQERLNTEAFF.